This entry concerns a single T cell receptor (beta chain). CDR3 size: 18 residues. CDR1 and CDR2 from the germline V gene are LGHNA and YSLEER. V shed 1 base, J shed 5 bases, and the junction held 11 bases outside the gene matches. This entry belongs to a study of T cells after yellow fever vaccination. Via MiXCR, TCRdb re-called the 5' RACE reads, giving one row per CDR3 protein. The sample has around 200,000 distinct CDR3 sequences, 9.5% to 12% seen once; the top ten hold 36%. The sample was CD8+ T cells sorted from PBMCs, taken 15 days after the yellow fever booster vaccination. The chain joins TRBV4-3 to TRBJ1-1; 12 bases align to TRBD1. This receptor was obtained from a man aged 18 to 30 who received the YFV17D yellow fever vaccine. CDR3 residues: CASSQGLGTGGGGTEAFF. DNA of the CDR3: TGCGCCAGCAGCCAAGGGTTGGGGACAGGGGGCGGTGGGACTGAAGCTTTCTTT.